Reported below is one T cell receptor beta chain. Its cognate antigen is unknown. CDR3 length: 16 residues. Germline loops: CDR1 SEHNR, CDR2 FQNEAQ (reference sequence). V was cut by 1 base and J by 2 bases, with 11 bases left in between. The PCR had 60 Vbeta and 13 Jbeta primers. Clones were read by immunoSEQ multiplex PCR, and TCRdb kept only the in-frame ones, dropping some. The sample contains 200,000 or so clones, around 79% of which appear only once. This specimen belongs to a study of cytomegalovirus exposure and HLA in healthy donors. Study-wide results and limits: Cytomegalovirus-associated TCR beta chains were listed, numbering 164. Beyond CMV serostatus, there was no information to go on about immune exposure.

Input material: PBMCs. J is TRBJ2-2 and V is TRBV7-9, with D possibly matching TRBD1 (7 bases). The clonotype was recovered from a male donor in good health and CMV-seropositive. In DNA form, the CDR3 reads TGTGCCAGCAGCTTAGGCGGGACAGATAACACCGGGGAGCTGTTTTTT. This encodes CASSLGGTDNTGELFF.